The 2 T cell receptor beta chains presented below share a single source sample, sequenced in a study of cytomegalovirus exposure and HLA in healthy donors. The PCR used 60 Vbeta and 13 Jbeta primers. Profiling relied on immunoSEQ multiplex PCR, and the TCRdb table lists in-frame clones only, not all of them. The profile covers about 160,000 clones, with about 81% appearing a single time and about 1.6% taken by the ten largest. The material sequenced was PBMCs. The receptors were gathered from a girl aged 5-17 years in good health and CMV-seropositive.

This chain joins TRBV5-1 and TRBJ2-1; 8 bases line up with TRBD2. In germline, CDR1 is SGHRS, CDR2 YFSETQ. With 3 bases clipped from V and 2 bases from J, the junction kept 4 bases outside the gene matches. This CDR3 region has 15 residues. Written as DNA, the CDR3 is TGCGCCAGCAGCTCACTAGCGGAGGCCTACAATGAGCAGTTCTTC. Protein sequence: CASSSLAEAYNEQFF.

This clone has a single count. V gene TRBV9 combines with J gene TRBJ1-1; D unclear. The CDR3 totals 14 residues. Germline CDR1 and CDR2: SGDLS and YYNGEE. Trimming took off 0 bases at V and 1 base at J, with 7 bases between the two ends. The CDR3 protein is CASSVVPQNTEAFF. The CDR3 coding sequence is TGTGCCAGCAGCGTAGTGCCACAGAACACTGAAGCTTTCTTT.